This T cell receptor beta chain derives from a study of T cells after yellow fever vaccination. The CDR3 has 13 amino acids. Germline CDR1 reads SNHLY; CDR2 reads FYNNEI. The V end was cut by 11 bases, the J end by 3 bases, with 15 bases between. The table lists this clonotype with many counts. TCRdb fed the 5' RACE reads into MiXCR, producing one record per CDR3 protein. The sample lists about 160,000 distinct CDR3 sequences, around 7.3% seen once, with under 3% in the top ten. The sequences come from CD4+ T cells sorted from PBMCs, collected 5 days after the first yellow fever vaccination. The chain carries TRBV2 and TRBJ2-3, with D possibly matching TRBD1 (5 bases). This receptor was taken from a young man who received the YFV17D yellow fever vaccine. In DNA, the CDR3 is TGTGCCTCCGAGGAAGGGGCGACAGATACGCAGTATTTT. Protein: CASEEGATDTQYF.